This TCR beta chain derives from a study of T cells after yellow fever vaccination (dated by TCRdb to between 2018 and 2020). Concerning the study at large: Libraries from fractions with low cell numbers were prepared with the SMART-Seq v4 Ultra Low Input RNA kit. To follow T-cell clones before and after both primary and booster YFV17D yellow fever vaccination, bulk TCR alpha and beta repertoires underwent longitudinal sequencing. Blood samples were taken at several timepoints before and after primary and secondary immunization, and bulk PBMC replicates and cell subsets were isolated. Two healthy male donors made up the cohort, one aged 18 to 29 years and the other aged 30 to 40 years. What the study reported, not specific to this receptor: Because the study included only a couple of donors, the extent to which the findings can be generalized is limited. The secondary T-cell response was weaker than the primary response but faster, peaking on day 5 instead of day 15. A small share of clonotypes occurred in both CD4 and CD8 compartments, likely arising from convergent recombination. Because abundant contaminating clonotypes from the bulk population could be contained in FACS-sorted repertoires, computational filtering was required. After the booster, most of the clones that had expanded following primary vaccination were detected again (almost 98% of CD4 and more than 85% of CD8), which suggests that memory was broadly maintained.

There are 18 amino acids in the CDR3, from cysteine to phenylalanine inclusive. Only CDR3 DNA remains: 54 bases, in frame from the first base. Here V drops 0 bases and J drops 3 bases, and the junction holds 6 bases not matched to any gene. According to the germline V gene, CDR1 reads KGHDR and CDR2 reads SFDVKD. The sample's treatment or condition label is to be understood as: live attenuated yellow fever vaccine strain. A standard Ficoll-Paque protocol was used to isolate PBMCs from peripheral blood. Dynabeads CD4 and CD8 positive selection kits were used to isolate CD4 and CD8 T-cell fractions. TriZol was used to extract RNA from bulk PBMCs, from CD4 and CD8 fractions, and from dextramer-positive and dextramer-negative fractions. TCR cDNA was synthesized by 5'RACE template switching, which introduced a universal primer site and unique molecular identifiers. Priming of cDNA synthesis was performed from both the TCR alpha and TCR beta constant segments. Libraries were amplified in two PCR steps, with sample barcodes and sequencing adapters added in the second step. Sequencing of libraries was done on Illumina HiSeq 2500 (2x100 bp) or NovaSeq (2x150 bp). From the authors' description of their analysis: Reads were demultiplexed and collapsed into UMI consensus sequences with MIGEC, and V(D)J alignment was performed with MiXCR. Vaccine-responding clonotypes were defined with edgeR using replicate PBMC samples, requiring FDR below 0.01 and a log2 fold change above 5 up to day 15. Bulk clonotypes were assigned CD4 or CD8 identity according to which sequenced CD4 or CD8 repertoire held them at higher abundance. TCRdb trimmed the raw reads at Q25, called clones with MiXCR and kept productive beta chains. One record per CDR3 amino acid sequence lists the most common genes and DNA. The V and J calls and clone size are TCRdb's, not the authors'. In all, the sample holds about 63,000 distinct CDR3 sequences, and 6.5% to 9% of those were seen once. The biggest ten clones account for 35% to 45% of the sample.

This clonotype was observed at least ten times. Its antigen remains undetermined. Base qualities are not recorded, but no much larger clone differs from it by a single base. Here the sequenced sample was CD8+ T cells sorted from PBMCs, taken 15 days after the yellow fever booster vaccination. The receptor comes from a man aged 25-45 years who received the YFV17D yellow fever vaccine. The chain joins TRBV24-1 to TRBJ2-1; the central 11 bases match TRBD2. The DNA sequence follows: TGTGCCACCAGTGATTTGCAAGGGACTAGCGGAGGCTACAATGAGCAGTTCTTC. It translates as CATSDLQGTSGGYNEQFF.